These T cell receptor beta chains were read from a single sample in a study of cytomegalovirus exposure and HLA in healthy donors. Assay used: immunoSEQ multiplex PCR; TCRdb lists only in-frame clones, some missing. In the table there are 60,000 to 75,000 clones, about three quarters of which are singletons. The specimen was PBMCs. These receptors all come from a woman between 40 and 50 years old in good health and CMV-seropositive. The CDR3 runs from the conserved cysteine through the conserved F or W. D genes are given only for firm matches. The size entry is marked missing in some rows and otherwise reads once, few, many or a size class.

j_gene: TRBJ1-1; d_gene: .; v_gene: TRBV5-6; abundance: .; CDR3nt: TGTGCCAGCAGTTTAAACATGAACACTGAAGCTTTCTTT; CDR3aa: CASSLNMNTEAFF
j_gene: TRBJ1-4; d_gene: TRBD1; v_gene: TRBV29-1; abundance: .; CDR3nt: TGCAGCGTTGGGGACAGGGGCCACCAGGGACTGTTTTTT; CDR3aa: CSVGDRGHQGLFF
j_gene: TRBJ1-2; d_gene: TRBD1; v_gene: TRBV5-1; abundance: once; CDR3nt: TGCGCCAGCAGCCCCGGGACAGACATCTATGGCTACACCTTC; CDR3aa: CASSPGTDIYGYTF
j_gene: TRBJ2-7; d_gene: .; v_gene: TRBV7-8; abundance: .; CDR3nt: TGTGCCAGCAGCCGCCTATTCTACGAGCAGTACTTC; CDR3aa: CASSRLFYEQYF
j_gene: TRBJ2-7; d_gene: .; v_gene: TRBV6-1; abundance: .; CDR3nt: TGTGCCAGCAGGGGTCTCCGGGACACCGGCTACGAGCAGTACTTC; CDR3aa: CASRGLRDTGYEQYF
j_gene: TRBJ1-6; d_gene: .; v_gene: TRBV6-5; abundance: .; CDR3nt: TGTGCCAGCCGGAGAGTTGGAAATACACCCCTCCACTTT; CDR3aa: CASRRVGNTPLHF
j_gene: TRBJ2-7; d_gene: .; v_gene: TRBV11-2; abundance: .; CDR3nt: TGTGCCAGCAGCTTAGATGGTGGAGGCAGCTTCTACGAGCAGTACTTC; CDR3aa: CASSLDGGGSFYEQYF
j_gene: TRBJ1-4; d_gene: .; v_gene: TRBV19; abundance: .; CDR3nt: TGTGCCAGTAATGGTCAGGGATACGAAAAACTGTTTTTT; CDR3aa: CASNGQGYEKLFF
j_gene: TRBJ2-3; d_gene: TRBD2; v_gene: TRBV10-3; abundance: few; CDR3nt: TGTGCCATCAGCCCGGGAGGGGGGGCCTTGGGACACGGACACCTAATGAATAGCACAGATACGCAGTATTTT; CDR3aa: CAISPGGGALGHGHLMNSTDTQYF
j_gene: TRBJ1-4; d_gene: TRBD1; v_gene: TRBV5-6; abundance: few; CDR3nt: TGTGCCAGCAGTAGGGACAGGACAAATGAAAAACTGTTTTTT; CDR3aa: CASSRDRTNEKLFF
j_gene: TRBJ1-1; d_gene: TRBD1; v_gene: TRBV7-3; abundance: few; CDR3nt: TGTGCCAGCAGCCCGAGAGGGGGCTTGGAAGCTTTCTTT; CDR3aa: CASSPRGGLEAFF
j_gene: TRBJ2-5; d_gene: .; v_gene: TRBV7-3; abundance: few; CDR3nt: TGTGCCAGCAGCTTAGCGATGGAAGAGACCCAGTACTTC; CDR3aa: CASSLAMEETQYF
j_gene: TRBJ2-7; d_gene: TRBD1; v_gene: TRBV11-2; abundance: .; CDR3nt: TGTGCCAGCAGCCAACCGGGACAGCGCTACGAGCAGTACTTC; CDR3aa: CASSQPGQRYEQYF
j_gene: TRBJ2-7; d_gene: TRBD1; v_gene: TRBV28; abundance: .; CDR3nt: TGTGCCAGCAGCCGACGGGACAGGAGTTCCTACGAGCAGTACTTC; CDR3aa: CASSRRDRSSYEQYF
j_gene: TRBJ1-2; d_gene: TRBD1; v_gene: TRBV9; abundance: few; CDR3nt: TGTGCCAGCAGCGTTGGACAGGGGGCGAGGTATGGCTACACCTTC; CDR3aa: CASSVGQGARYGYTF
j_gene: TRBJ2-2; d_gene: TRBD2; v_gene: TRBV14; abundance: .; CDR3nt: TGTGCCAGCAGCCAATTAGCGGGGAGGCATGCGCCCGGGGAGCTGTTTTTT; CDR3aa: CASSQLAGRHAPGELFF
j_gene: TRBJ1-3; d_gene: TRBD1; v_gene: TRBV7-9; abundance: few; CDR3nt: TGTGCCAGCAGCTTAGGTCCAGGGGGAGGAAACACCATATATTTT; CDR3aa: CASSLGPGGGNTIYF
j_gene: TRBJ2-5; d_gene: .; v_gene: TRBV15; abundance: .; CDR3nt: TGTGCCACCAGCAGAGATGGTCTAGCTCACGAGACCCAGTACTTC; CDR3aa: CATSRDGLAHETQYF
j_gene: TRBJ2-2; d_gene: .; v_gene: TRBV13; abundance: .; CDR3nt: TGTGCCAGCAGCCTTAGGGACTGGACTAATCCTCCCGGGGAGCTGTTTTTT; CDR3aa: CASSLRDWTNPPGELFF
j_gene: TRBJ2-5; d_gene: .; v_gene: TRBV5-1; abundance: .; CDR3nt: TGCGCCAGCAGCCTTGGTGGGTCCTCGGGGCAAGAGACCCAGTACTTC; CDR3aa: CASSLGGSSGQETQYF
j_gene: TRBJ2-2; d_gene: .; v_gene: TRBV5-1; abundance: .; CDR3nt: TGCGCCAGCAGCTTGAATATGGAGGTCACCGGGGAGCTGTTTTTT; CDR3aa: CASSLNMEVTGELFF
j_gene: TRBJ2-7; d_gene: .; v_gene: TRBV7-8; abundance: .; CDR3nt: TGTGCCAGCAGCTCAAAGACTAGCTCCTACGAGCAGTACTTC; CDR3aa: CASSSKTSSYEQYF
j_gene: TRBJ2-4; d_gene: TRBD2; v_gene: TRBV6-1; abundance: .; CDR3nt: TGTGCCAGCAGACCCTTTAGCGGGGGCGAAGACATTCAGTACTTC; CDR3aa: CASRPFSGGEDIQYF
j_gene: TRBJ2-3; d_gene: .; v_gene: TRBV5-4; abundance: .; CDR3nt: TGTGCCAGCAGTACAAATACAGGGGATACGCAGTATTTT; CDR3aa: CASSTNTGDTQYF
j_gene: TRBJ2-6; d_gene: .; v_gene: TRBV5-6; abundance: medium-sized; CDR3nt: TGTGCCAGCAGCTTTTATTCTGGGGCCAACGTCCTGACTTTC; CDR3aa: CASSFYSGANVLTF
j_gene: TRBJ1-2; d_gene: TRBD1; v_gene: TRBV7-9; abundance: .; CDR3nt: TGTGCCAGCAGCTCAGAGTGGGACAGGGTTGATGGCTATGGCTACACCTTC; CDR3aa: CASSSEWDRVDGYGYTF
j_gene: TRBJ1-2; d_gene: TRBD1; v_gene: TRBV10-3; abundance: .; CDR3nt: TGTGCCATCAGTGACTCAACAGGGGTCTATGGCTACACCTTC; CDR3aa: CAISDSTGVYGYTF
j_gene: TRBJ1-1; d_gene: TRBD1; v_gene: TRBV5-1; abundance: .; CDR3nt: TGCGCCAGCAGCGGCGACAGGGGGTTTCAGGAGACGGAAGCTTTCTTT; CDR3aa: CASSGDRGFQETEAFF
j_gene: TRBJ1-1; d_gene: .; v_gene: TRBV13; abundance: .; CDR3nt: TGTGCCAGCAGCTTCCGGAAGGGGGGGAATACTGAAGCTTTCTTT; CDR3aa: CASSFRKGGNTEAFF
j_gene: TRBJ1-1; d_gene: .; v_gene: TRBV7-9; abundance: .; CDR3nt: TGTGCCAGCAGCTTGGACGGACAGTCTGAAGCTTTCTTT; CDR3aa: CASSLDGQSEAFF
j_gene: TRBJ2-7; d_gene: TRBD1; v_gene: TRBV14; abundance: .; CDR3nt: TGTGCCAGCAGCCAAGTGTCGGGACAGGCAACCTACGAGCAGTACTTC; CDR3aa: CASSQVSGQATYEQYF
j_gene: TRBJ1-5; d_gene: .; v_gene: TRBV19; abundance: .; CDR3nt: TGTGCCAGTAGTATCAGGGGACCCACCGTTTGGAGCAATCAGCCCCAGCATTTT; CDR3aa: CASSIRGPTVWSNQPQHF
j_gene: TRBJ2-3; d_gene: .; v_gene: TRBV2; abundance: few; CDR3nt: TGTGCCAGCAGTGAAGAGACCCTAGAATTCACAGATACGCAGTATTTT; CDR3aa: CASSEETLEFTDTQYF
j_gene: TRBJ1-1; d_gene: .; v_gene: TRBV7-2; abundance: .; CDR3nt: TGTGCCAGCACGTACAGTAACACTGAAGCTTTCTTT; CDR3aa: CASTYSNTEAFF
j_gene: TRBJ2-3; d_gene: TRBD2; v_gene: TRBV4-2; abundance: once; CDR3nt: TGTGCCAGCAGCCAAGATAGTGGGCGGGGGGGCTGGACAGATACGCAGTATTTT; CDR3aa: CASSQDSGRGGWTDTQYF
j_gene: TRBJ1-5; d_gene: .; v_gene: TRBV9; abundance: .; CDR3nt: TGTGCCAGCAGCGTAGAGGGGATGAACAATCAGCCCCAGCATTTT; CDR3aa: CASSVEGMNNQPQHF
j_gene: TRBJ1-1; d_gene: .; v_gene: TRBV9; abundance: few; CDR3nt: TGTGCCAGCAGCGCAATGGGGGCTCACACTGAAGCTTTCTTT; CDR3aa: CASSAMGAHTEAFF
j_gene: TRBJ2-2; d_gene: TRBD2; v_gene: TRBV10-2; abundance: few; CDR3nt: TGCGCCAGCATGGGAGGGACCGGGGAGCTGTTTTTT; CDR3aa: CASMGGTGELFF
j_gene: TRBJ1-6; d_gene: .; v_gene: TRBV27; abundance: .; CDR3nt: TGTGCCAGCAGTTTAAACGGGGGATATTCACCCCTCCACTTT; CDR3aa: CASSLNGGYSPLHF
j_gene: TRBJ2-5; d_gene: TRBD2; v_gene: TRBV7-7; abundance: once; CDR3nt: TGTGCCAGCAGCCTAGGGACTAGCGGGGGGGCTTTAGAGACCCAGTACTTC; CDR3aa: CASSLGTSGGALETQYF
j_gene: TRBJ1-5; d_gene: .; v_gene: TRBV19; abundance: .; CDR3nt: TGTGCCAGCCGTAGGGGACTCCCTGATGGGCCCCAGCATTTT; CDR3aa: CASRRGLPDGPQHF
j_gene: TRBJ1-1; d_gene: TRBD1; v_gene: TRBV4-1; abundance: .; CDR3nt: TGCGCCAGCAGCCAACAAACAGGGGAGAGGGCTTTCTTT; CDR3aa: CASSQQTGERAFF
j_gene: TRBJ2-7; d_gene: .; v_gene: TRBV11-2; abundance: .; CDR3nt: TGTGCCAGCAGCCGTCGGCAGGTCCCCAACGAGCAGTACTTC; CDR3aa: CASSRRQVPNEQYF
j_gene: TRBJ2-2; d_gene: .; v_gene: TRBV21-1; abundance: .; CDR3nt: TGTGCCAGCCTTAACCAACCCCTGAGACTGGCGAACACCGGGGAGCTGTTTTTT; CDR3aa: CASLNQPLRLANTGELFF
j_gene: TRBJ1-1; d_gene: TRBD1; v_gene: TRBV30; abundance: .; CDR3nt: TGTGCCTGGGTATCCCCGGGACAGGGATCGGGAACTGAAGCTTTCTTT; CDR3aa: CAWVSPGQGSGTEAFF
j_gene: TRBJ2-3; d_gene: TRBD2; v_gene: TRBV7-2; abundance: .; CDR3nt: TGTGCCAGCAGCGCCGGGAGGGAGCTCACAGATACGCAGTATTTT; CDR3aa: CASSAGRELTDTQYF
j_gene: TRBJ2-6; d_gene: TRBD2; v_gene: TRBV2; abundance: .; CDR3nt: TGTGCCAGCAGTGACGCTGGGGGAGGGGTCTCGGGGGCCAACGTCCTGACTTTC; CDR3aa: CASSDAGGGVSGANVLTF
j_gene: TRBJ2-5; d_gene: .; v_gene: TRBV6-5; abundance: .; CDR3nt: TGTGCCAGCAGTTACGGTAGTTGGAGGACCGAGACCCAGTACTTC; CDR3aa: CASSYGSWRTETQYF